This T cell receptor (beta chain) was captured by sequencing in a study of OX40 agonist ivuxolimab in advanced cancers. Study findings and constraints: Normalized T-cell clonal expansion was also low in a subset of nonresponders.

About this clone: Antigen specificity is unknown.

Patients with autoimmune history or systemic immunosuppression were excluded. Method: immunoSEQ multiplex PCR; TCRdb's copy keeps in-frame clones and lacks some. The sample contains about 110,000 clones, less than 95% of which appear only once. The CDR3 sequence is 14 residues long. J was trimmed by 6 bases and V by 5 bases; bases with no gene match: 3. Germline assignment: CDR1 SGHTA and CDR2 FQGNSA. This sequence originates from an adult with an advanced solid tumor such as melanoma, head and neck, liver or kidney cancer. The input for sequencing was CD4+ or CD8+ T cells sorted from blood, taken in a trial of the OX40 agonist ivuxolimab. V is TRBV7-2 and J is TRBJ1-4, with 10 bases identical to TRBD1. The DNA for the CDR3 is TGTGCCAGCAGCCGGGACAGGGGTGATGAAAAACTGTTTTTT. Amino acid sequence: CASSRDRGDEKLFF.